This is a list of T cell receptor beta chains from one sample in a study of blood T cell repertoires in COVID-19. Using immunoSEQ multiplex PCR, the repertoire was profiled, and TCRdb retains in-frame clones only, with some absent. Of tens of thousands of clones in the sample, 79% are singletons; the top ten hold around 27%. The sample was peripheral blood. These receptors were obtained from a man aged 55-75 years with active or convalescent COVID-19. Each CDR3 is given with its conserved first and last residue. The order of the fields is V gene, J gene, D gene, clone size, CDR3 DNA, CDR3 protein. The D gene is left open where the match is weak. The size entry is marked missing in some rows and otherwise reads once, few, many or a size class.

v_call: TRBV2
j_call: TRBJ1-4
d_call: -
clone_size: -
cdr3_nt: TGTGCCAGCAGGGCCAGTGGGGGCACTAATGAAAAACTGTTTTTT
cdr3_aa: CASRASGGTNEKLFF

v_call: TRBV4-1
j_call: TRBJ1-4
d_call: -
clone_size: -
cdr3_nt: TGCGCCAGCAGCCAAGAGACGGGACTCACAGGTGAAAAACTGTTTTTT
cdr3_aa: CASSQETGLTGEKLFF

v_call: TRBV16
j_call: TRBJ1-2
d_call: -
clone_size: -
cdr3_nt: TGTGCCAGCAGCCCCCAAGAGGGGGTAGGCGGCTACACCTTC
cdr3_aa: CASSPQEGVGGYTF

v_call: TRBV19
j_call: TRBJ1-5
d_call: -
clone_size: -
cdr3_nt: TGTGCCAGTAGTATCCCCCGGGAGGGGAGGAGGCCCCAGCATTTT
cdr3_aa: CASSIPREGRRPQHF

v_call: TRBV3-1/TRBV3-2
j_call: TRBJ2-4
d_call: -
clone_size: -
cdr3_nt: TGTGCCAGCAGCCAAGATCGAAACATTCAGTACTTC
cdr3_aa: CASSQDRNIQYF

v_call: TRBV2
j_call: TRBJ2-3
d_call: -
clone_size: -
cdr3_nt: TGTGCCAGCATAGCGGATCCCTGGGCAGATACGCAGTATTTT
cdr3_aa: CASIADPWADTQYF

v_call: TRBV5-1
j_call: TRBJ2-1
d_call: TRBD2
clone_size: -
cdr3_nt: TGCGCCAGCAGCCCTACACTAGCGGGGGGGTTCAATGAGCAGTTCTTC
cdr3_aa: CASSPTLAGGFNEQFF

v_call: TRBV11-2
j_call: TRBJ1-3
d_call: -
clone_size: -
cdr3_nt: TGTGCCAGCAGCTTAGACGGGGACACTGGAAACACCATATATTTT
cdr3_aa: CASSLDGDTGNTIYF

v_call: TRBV7-6
j_call: TRBJ1-2
d_call: TRBD1
clone_size: -
cdr3_nt: TGTGCCAGCAGCTTAGGGACAGGGGATGTCTATGGCTACACCTTC
cdr3_aa: CASSLGTGDVYGYTF

v_call: TRBV7-8
j_call: TRBJ2-6
d_call: -
clone_size: once
cdr3_nt: TGTGCCAGCAGCTCCCTACGGGTCTCCTCTGGGGCCAACGTCCTGACTTTC
cdr3_aa: CASSSLRVSSGANVLTF

v_call: TRBV28
j_call: TRBJ1-2
d_call: TRBD1
clone_size: few
cdr3_nt: TGTGCCAGCAGTCCGTTGACAGGGAGCTATGGCTACACCTTC
cdr3_aa: CASSPLTGSYGYTF

v_call: TRBV5-1
j_call: TRBJ1-4
d_call: TRBD1
clone_size: -
cdr3_nt: TGCGCCAGCAGCGAGGACAGGGACTGGAATGAAAAACTGTTTTTT
cdr3_aa: CASSEDRDWNEKLFF

v_call: TRBV3-1/TRBV3-2
j_call: TRBJ2-2
d_call: TRBD1
clone_size: few
cdr3_nt: TGTGCCAGCAGCCAAGAAGACAGGGCCGGGGAGCTGTTTTTT
cdr3_aa: CASSQEDRAGELFF

v_call: TRBV15
j_call: TRBJ2-1
d_call: -
clone_size: -
cdr3_nt: TGTGCCACCAGCAGAGGCCGGGAATCCTACAATGAGCAGTTCTTC
cdr3_aa: CATSRGRESYNEQFF

v_call: TRBV5-1
j_call: TRBJ1-4
d_call: TRBD1
clone_size: -
cdr3_nt: TGCGCCAGCAGCTTGGGACAGGGTGGAGTTGCAACTAATGAAAAACTGTTTTTT
cdr3_aa: CASSLGQGGVATNEKLFF

v_call: TRBV13
j_call: TRBJ1-3
d_call: -
clone_size: medium-sized
cdr3_nt: TGTGCCAGCAGCTTAGCCCTCTCTGGAAACACCATATATTTT
cdr3_aa: CASSLALSGNTIYF

v_call: TRBV5-4
j_call: TRBJ2-1
d_call: -
clone_size: -
cdr3_nt: TGTGCCAGCAGCCCCGGGGGTAGCTCCTACAATGAGCAGTTCTTC
cdr3_aa: CASSPGGSSYNEQFF

v_call: TRBV5-1
j_call: TRBJ2-5
d_call: TRBD2
clone_size: -
cdr3_nt: TGCGCCAGCAGCTTTGCTAGCGGGGGCCAAGAGACCCAGTACTTC
cdr3_aa: CASSFASGGQETQYF

v_call: TRBV25-1
j_call: TRBJ2-1
d_call: -
clone_size: once
cdr3_nt: TGTGCCAGCAGTGAATCCAGGGGGGCCTACAATGAGCAGTTCTTC
cdr3_aa: CASSESRGAYNEQFF

v_call: TRBV18
j_call: TRBJ1-3
d_call: -
clone_size: few
cdr3_nt: TGTGCCAGCTCGGCAGGCACAGGCCTCGGAAACACCATATATTTT
cdr3_aa: CASSAGTGLGNTIYF

v_call: TRBV7-9
j_call: TRBJ2-5
d_call: -
clone_size: -
cdr3_nt: TGTGCCAGCAGCTTAGCGAACACTAAAGAGACCCAGTACTTC
cdr3_aa: CASSLANTKETQYF

v_call: TRBV13
j_call: TRBJ2-2
d_call: -
clone_size: -
cdr3_nt: TGTGCCAGCAGCTTAAACCCAGGGGCGGTCACCGGGGAGCTGTTTTTT
cdr3_aa: CASSLNPGAVTGELFF

v_call: TRBV11-1
j_call: TRBJ2-3
d_call: TRBD2
clone_size: many
cdr3_nt: TGTGCCAGCAGCCTACTAGCGGGGAAAGATACGCAGTATTTT
cdr3_aa: CASSLLAGKDTQYF

v_call: TRBV10-3
j_call: TRBJ2-4
d_call: -
clone_size: few
cdr3_nt: TGTGCCATCAGCCCCGACCGGAGCAAGGACATTCAGTACTTC
cdr3_aa: CAISPDRSKDIQYF

v_call: TRBV10-2
j_call: TRBJ1-5
d_call: -
clone_size: -
cdr3_nt: TGCGCCAGCAGTGTAGGAGGGTCGGAGCCCCAGCATTTT
cdr3_aa: CASSVGGSEPQHF

v_call: TRBV29-1
j_call: TRBJ2-5
d_call: -
clone_size: -
cdr3_nt: TGCAGCGTCCTGTCGACTAGGGAAGAGACCCAGTACTTC
cdr3_aa: CSVLSTREETQYF

v_call: TRBV27
j_call: TRBJ2-3
d_call: -
clone_size: -
cdr3_nt: TGTGCCAGCAGGTTCGGGGTTGACGATACGCAGTATTTT
cdr3_aa: CASRFGVDDTQYF

v_call: TRBV18
j_call: TRBJ2-1
d_call: -
clone_size: -
cdr3_nt: TGTGCCAGCTCACCCTGGACTAACGAAGGGAATGAGCAGTTCTTC
cdr3_aa: CASSPWTNEGNEQFF

v_call: TRBV5-5
j_call: TRBJ1-5
d_call: -
clone_size: once
cdr3_nt: TGTGCCAGCAGCTTGCGCCCAGGGAGGAATCAGCCCCAGCATTTT
cdr3_aa: CASSLRPGRNQPQHF

v_call: TRBV4-1
j_call: TRBJ1-1
d_call: -
clone_size: -
cdr3_nt: TGCGCCAGCAGCCAAGAAGGGGGGGAGGGCGGTTTTGGCACTGAAGCTTTCTTT
cdr3_aa: CASSQEGGEGGFGTEAFF

v_call: TRBV10-2
j_call: TRBJ1-1
d_call: -
clone_size: -
cdr3_nt: TGCGCCAGCAGTGAGTCTTGGGGAGGGAACACTGAAGCTTTCTTT
cdr3_aa: CASSESWGGNTEAFF

v_call: TRBV10-3
j_call: TRBJ2-5
d_call: -
clone_size: -
cdr3_nt: TGTGCCACCGAAGAAACAGGGCTCACGGGGGAGACCCAGTACTTC
cdr3_aa: CATEETGLTGETQYF